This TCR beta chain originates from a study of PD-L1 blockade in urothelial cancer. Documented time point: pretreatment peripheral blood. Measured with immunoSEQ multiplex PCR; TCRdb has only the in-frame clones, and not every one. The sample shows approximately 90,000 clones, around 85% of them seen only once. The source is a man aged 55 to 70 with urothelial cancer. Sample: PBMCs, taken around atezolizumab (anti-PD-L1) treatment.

DNA for the CDR3: TGCAGCGTAGCCCCAGGGGCGGGTGAGCAGTTCTTC. Its translation: CSVAPGAGEQFF. The chain employs TRBV29-1 and TRBJ2-1, with D perhaps TRBD1 (6 bases). V was trimmed by 6 bases and J by 9 bases, leaving 15 bases between them. Germline V gene data show CDR1 as SQVTM and CDR2 as ANQGSEA. The CDR3 extends over 12 amino acids.